The 9 T cell receptor beta chains below come from one sample, sequenced in a study of cytomegalovirus exposure and HLA in healthy donors (dated by TCRdb to about 2017). Library method: the immunoSEQ multiplex PCR assay. TCRdb obtained this table from immuneACCESS and retained in-frame rearrangements with V and J assigned. These tables miss some clones; where compared with another copy, unresolved V genes account for less than half of the shortfall, and the remainder is unexplained. In all, the sample holds fewer than 350,000 clones, and 88% of those were seen once. The biggest ten clones account for about 0.9% of the sample. The specimen was PBMCs. The receptors originated from a young woman in good health and CMV-seronegative.

The chain employs TRBV5-4 and TRBJ2-1; D possibly corresponds to TRBD2 (5 bases). This CDR3 comprises 13 residues. Trimming cost V 4 bases and J 3 bases, with 8 bases left between them. In germline, CDR1 is SGHNT, CDR2 YYREEE (reference sequence). The CDR3 loop is CASSPGNYNEQFF. Here the CDR3 DNA reads TGTGCCAGCAGCCCCGGGAACTACAATGAGCAGTTCTTC.

The chain links TRBV9 to TRBJ2-1, with TRBD2 matching 9 bases. Germline assignment: CDR1 SGDLS and CDR2 YYNGEE. This CDR3 contains 14 residues. The junction had 6 bases not matched to a gene; V was cut back by 4 bases and J by 7 bases. The chain's CDR3 is CASSLGLAENEQFF. The DNA of the CDR3 is TGTGCCAGCAGCTTGGGACTAGCTGAGAATGAGCAGTTCTTC.

This chain connects TRBV6-1 to TRBJ2-1; 7 positions match TRBD2. The CDR3 extends over 16 amino acids. V was pared by 2 bases and J by 2 bases, with 6 bases of the junction left unmatched. Germline CDR1 reads MNHNS; CDR2 reads SASEGT. In nucleotides, the CDR3 is TGTGCCAGCAGTGAATGGGGCGGGAGCACCTACAATGAGCAGTTCTTC. It encodes CASSEWGGSTYNEQFF.

The chain is built from TRBV5-4 and TRBJ1-6; TRBD1 agrees at 11 bases. This CDR3 contains 16 residues. With V trimmed by 2 bases and J by 7 bases, 5 bases remained unmatched. Germline values: CDR1 SGHNT, CDR2 YYREEE (reference sequence). The CDR3 DNA is TGTGCCAGCAGCTTCGGCGGGGACAGGGGGAATTCACCCCTCCACTTT. Amino acid sequence: CASSFGGDRGNSPLHF.

The rearrangement uses TRBV27 and TRBJ1-5; D is ambiguous. The CDR3 runs to 13 residues. Trimming took off 3 bases at V and 6 bases at J, with 9 bases between the two ends. CDR1 is MNHEY, CDR2 SMNVEV, per germline (reference sequence). The CDR3 region is CASSLGGSQPQHF. The CDR3 DNA follows: TGTGCCAGCAGTTTGGGAGGATCTCAGCCCCAGCATTTT.

This chain links TRBV6-1 with TRBJ2-1, with 8 nucleotides matching TRBD1. The germline CDR1 and CDR2 sequences are MNHNS and SASEGT. The CDR3 contains 12 residues. Germline trimming cut 6 bases from V and 8 bases from J; bases unmatched to any gene: 3. CDR3 nucleotides: TGTGCCAGCAGCGGACAGGGCTATGAGCAGTTCTTC. Protein sequence: CASSGQGYEQFF.

The chain employs TRBV9 and TRBJ1-1; the D is unclear. CDR1 is SGDLS, CDR2 YYNGEE, per germline. The V and J ends lost 2 bases and 1 base respectively, with 6 bases between them. The CDR3 extends over 13 amino acids. CDR3 nucleotides: TGTGCCAGCAGCGTTATGAGGAACACTGAAGCTTTCTTT. Translating gives CASSVMRNTEAFF. Full variable domain (rest looked up from reference TRBV9 and TRBJ1-1): DSGVTQTPKHLITATGQRVTLRCSPRSGDLSVYWYQQSLDQGLQFLIQYYNGEERAKGNILERFSAQQFPDLHSELNLSSLELGDSALYFCASSVMRNTEAFFGQGTRLTVV.

The chain joins TRBV30 to TRBJ2-2; D may be TRBD2 (5 bases). CDR1 and CDR2 (germline): GTSNPN, SVGIG (reference sequence). Trimming removed 3 bases from V and 9 bases from J, with 14 bases in between. The CDR3 is made up of 13 amino acids. The DNA of the CDR3 is TGTGCCTGGAGCAGGCGGGCGGAACGGGAGCTGTTTTTT. Residues: CAWSRRAERELFF. Full variable domain (remainder filled in from reference TRBV30 and TRBJ2-2): SQTIHQWPATLVQPVGSPLSLECTVEGTSNPNLYWYRQAAGRGLQLLFYSVGIGQISSEVPQNLSASRPQDRQFILSSKKLLLSDSGFYLCAWSRRAERELFFGEGSRLTVL.

In regard to this clone: Its ends do not fully match the called genes, so a read error is possible. The rearrangement joins TRBV7-9 to TRBJ1-2, with TRBD1 matching 11 bases. Per germline, CDR1 SEHNR and CDR2 FQNEAQ (reference sequence). This CDR3 contains 16 residues. The CDR3 DNA reads as TGTGCCAGCAGTTTAGGACAGGGGGCGTTGGACTATGGCTACACCTTC. Its translation is CASSLGQGALDYGYTF. Together with reference TRBV7-9 and TRBJ1-2, the CDR3 gives the full variable domain: DTGVSQNPRHKITKRGQNVTFRCDPISEHNRLYWYRQTLGQGPEFLTYFQNEAQLEKSRLLSDRFSAERPKGSFSTLEIQRTEQGDSAMYLCASSLGQGALDYGYTFGSGTRLTVV.